The 3 T cell receptor beta chains in this list originate from one sample, sequenced in a study of post-analysis software for immune sequencing data (dated by TCRdb to about 2015). What the study reported, not specific to this receptor: Significantly higher frequencies in patients than in controls were found for a few TRBV segments, including TRBV5-6, TRBV5-1 and TRBV20-1.

Library prep was done by PCR. Reads for this sample came from an Illumina HiSeq 2500. To reduce PCR and sequencing biases, unique molecular identifiers were built into the TCR beta cDNA libraries. Starting from the raw public reads, TCRdb applied fastp trimming at Q25, assembled clones with MiXCR and retained in-frame beta chains. Rows merge per CDR3 protein into single entries with the most common DNA and genes. The sample table lists about 200,000 distinct CDR3 sequences, approximately 28% of them with a count of one. The leading ten clones occupy more than 3% of the sample. Their antigens are not known. What was sequenced was blood. These TCRs come from a girl aged 2-17 years with multiple sclerosis.

This clonotype showed up just a few times. The chain recombines TRBV20-1 with TRBJ2-3, with TRBD2 as a possible D gene (6 bases). Germline CDR1 DFQATT, CDR2 SNEGSKA (reference sequence). V gave up 3 bases and J gave up 0 bases, with 7 bases separating them. CDR3 length equals 13 residues. The CDR3: CSASAGSTDTQYF. CDR3 DNA sequence: TGCAGTGCTAGCGCGGGGAGCACAGATACGCAGTATTTT.

Comments on this clonotype: This clone may be a read error of a much larger clone one base away. The V and J genes are TRBV20-1 and TRBJ2-1; D possibly matches TRBD1 or TRBD2 (7 bases each). The CDR3 sequence is 14 residues long. The V gene lost 8 bases and the J gene lost 2 bases, with 16 bases spanning the gap. CDR1 and CDR2 (germline): DFQATT, SNEGSKA (reference sequence). Here the CDR3 DNA reads TGCAGTCCAGGGGGGGCGGGCGCCTACAATGAGCAGTTCTTC. This translates into CSPGGAGAYNEQFF.

Many counts were recorded for this clonotype. The chain is built from TRBV5-1 and TRBJ2-1; possibly TRBD2 for D (5 bases). The CDR3 sequence is 15 residues long. V was shortened by 5 bases and J by 6 bases, with 18 bases between the two germline ends. Germline V lookup: CDR1 SGHRS, CDR2 YFSETQ. This CDR3 reads CASSPAVRSGNEQFF. For the CDR3, the DNA is TGCGCCAGCAGTCCGGCGGTCAGGAGCGGCAATGAGCAGTTCTTC.